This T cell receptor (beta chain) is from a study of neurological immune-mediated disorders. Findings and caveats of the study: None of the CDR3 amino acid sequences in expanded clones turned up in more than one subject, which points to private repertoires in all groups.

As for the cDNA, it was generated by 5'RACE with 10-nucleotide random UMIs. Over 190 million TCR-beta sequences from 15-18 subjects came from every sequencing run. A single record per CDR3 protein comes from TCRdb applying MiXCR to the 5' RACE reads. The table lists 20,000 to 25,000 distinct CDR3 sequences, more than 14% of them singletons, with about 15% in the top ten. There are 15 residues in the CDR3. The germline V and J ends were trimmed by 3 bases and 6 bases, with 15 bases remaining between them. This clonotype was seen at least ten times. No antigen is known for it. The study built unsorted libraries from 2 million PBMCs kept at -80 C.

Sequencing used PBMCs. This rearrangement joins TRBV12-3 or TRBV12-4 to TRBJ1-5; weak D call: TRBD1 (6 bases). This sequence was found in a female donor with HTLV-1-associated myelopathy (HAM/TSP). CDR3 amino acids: CASSLTRGGGQPQHF. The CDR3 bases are TGTGCCAGCAGTTTGACCAGGGGAGGTGGTCAGCCCCAGCATTTT.